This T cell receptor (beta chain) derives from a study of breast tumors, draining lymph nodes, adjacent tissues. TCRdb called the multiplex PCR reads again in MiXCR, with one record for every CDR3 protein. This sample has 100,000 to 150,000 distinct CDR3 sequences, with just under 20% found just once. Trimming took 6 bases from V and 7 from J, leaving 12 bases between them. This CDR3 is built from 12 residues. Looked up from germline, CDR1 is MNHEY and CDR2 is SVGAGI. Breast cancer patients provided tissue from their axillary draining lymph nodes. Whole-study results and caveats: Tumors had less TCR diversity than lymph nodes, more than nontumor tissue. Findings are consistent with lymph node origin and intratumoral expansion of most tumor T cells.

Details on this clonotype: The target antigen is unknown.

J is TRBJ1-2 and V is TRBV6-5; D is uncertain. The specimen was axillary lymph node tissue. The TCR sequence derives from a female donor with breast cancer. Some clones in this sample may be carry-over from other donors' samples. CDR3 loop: CASSFSNCGYTF. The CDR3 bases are TGTGCCAGCAGCTTCTCGAATTGTGGCTACACCTTC.